One sample yielded the 9 T cell receptor beta chains listed below, sequenced in a study of breast tumors, draining lymph nodes, adjacent tissues. Axillary draining lymph nodes of breast cancer patients supplied the node samples. TCRdb reanalysed the multiplex PCR reads using MiXCR and keeps one entry per CDR3 protein. Counted here are about 270,000 distinct CDR3 sequences, under 35% occurring once; the ten biggest clones make up approximately 1%. Sequenced input: axillary lymph node tissue. Source of these receptors: a female donor with breast cancer. Some clones in this sample may be carry-over from other donors' samples.

This clonotype has a count of ten or more. The chain has TRBV6-5 and TRBJ1-2; 7 bases line up with TRBD1. With 2 bases clipped from V and 6 bases from J, the junction kept 6 bases outside the gene matches. The length of the CDR3 is 14 residues. Per the germline V gene, CDR1 is MNHEY and CDR2 is SVGAGI. This chain's CDR3 is CASSYEAGGHGYTF. The DNA of the CDR3 is TGTGCCAGCAGTTACGAAGCAGGGGGACATGGCTACACCTTC.

This clonotype was seen many times. The V gene is TRBV29-1, the J gene TRBJ2-2; D remains unclear. Germline CDR1 is SQVTM and CDR2 is ANQGSEA. The CDR3 is 12 residues long. Trimming shortened V by 3 bases and J by 3 bases, and 5 bases separated the two germline ends. The CDR3: CSVDGYTGELFF. The CDR3 nucleotides are TGCAGCGTTGATGGGTACACCGGGGAGCTGTTTTTT.

This clonotype has ten or more counts. The chain links TRBV7-9 to TRBJ2-3, with D tentatively TRBD2 (5 bases). V dropped 7 bases and J dropped 6 bases, with 11 bases sitting between them. The germline V gene encodes CDR1 SEHNR and CDR2 FQNEAQ (reference sequence). The CDR3 is 12 residues long. The CDR3 region has the DNA TGTGCCAGCAACCTAGGCGGGGATACGCAGTATTTT. Translation gives CASNLGGDTQYF.

This clonotype was observed at least ten times. This chain uses TRBV4-3 with TRBJ2-3, with 8 bases identical to TRBD2. This CDR3 has 13 residues. The germline V gene encodes CDR1 LGHNA and CDR2 YSLEER. Trimming took 3 bases from V and 5 from J; bases not matched to a gene: 1. The CDR3 here is CASSHTSGDTQYF. The CDR3 nucleotides read TGCGCCAGCAGCCATACTAGCGGAGATACGCAGTATTTT.

This clonotype was counted many times. The chain couples TRBV20-1 to TRBJ2-5; 7 nucleotides line up with TRBD2. CDR3 length: 16 residues. The V gene's germline CDR1 is DFQATT and CDR2 SNEGSKA (reference sequence). The trim removed 5 bases at V and 5 bases at J, leaving 17 bases unmatched. The CDR3 loop is CSAGGVQADAWETQYF. Written as DNA, the CDR3 is TGCAGTGCTGGGGGGGTTCAAGCGGACGCCTGGGAGACCCAGTACTTC.

In this sample, this clonotype turned up many times. The chain has TRBV12-3 or TRBV12-4 and TRBJ1-6; maybe TRBD1 (5 bases). Trimming pared 7 bases from V and 6 bases from J, leaving 19 bases between. The CDR3 length is 16 residues. CDR3: CASTLHLTGGNSPLHF. The CDR3 DNA reads as TGTGCCAGCACCTTACATCTAACCGGGGGTAATTCACCCCTCCACTTT.

The chain links TRBV6-1 to TRBJ2-5; 13 bases align to TRBD2. The CDR3 has 17 residues. The germline V gene has CDR1 MNHNS and CDR2 SASEGT. V lost 10 bases to trimming and J lost 4 bases; unmatched junction nucleotides: 15. The CDR3 loop reads CATSTGLAGEGRETQYF. The CDR3 region has the DNA TGTGCCACCTCCACCGGACTAGCGGGAGAAGGGAGAGAGACCCAGTACTTC.

Of note for this clonotype: Sequence at one end of the junction differs from germline and may be a read error. V gene TRBV27 combines with J gene TRBJ2-5; D might be TRBD2 (6 bases). The length of the CDR3 is 13 residues. Germline values: CDR1 MNHEY, CDR2 SMNVEV (reference sequence). The CDR3, as DNA: TGTGCCAGCAGCTTCTTGGGGGAGGAGACCCAGTGCTTC. Residues: CASSFLGEETQCF.

This clonotype came up many times. The chain recombines TRBV2 with TRBJ2-1; D gene unclear. The CDR3 sequence is 11 residues long. The germline V gene has CDR1 SNHLY and CDR2 FYNNEI. V shed 7 bases and J shed 4 bases, with 5 bases lying between them. The CDR3 loop reads CASTLYNEQFF. CDR3 DNA: TGTGCCAGCACCTTATACAATGAGCAGTTCTTC.